These 12 T cell receptor beta chains came from one sample sequenced in a study of beta chain features in type 1 diabetes. The authors reverse transcribed all of the isolated RNA, so sequencing captured expressed TCRB transcripts. Method: immunoSEQ multiplex PCR; TCRdb's copy keeps in-frame clones and lacks some. The table shows about 360,000 clones, with around 12% occurring only once. The sequenced sample was naive CD4+ T cells from blood. The receptors originated from a man between 18 and 35 years old in good health.

This chain connects TRBV7-2 to TRBJ2-7; no firm D call. V was trimmed by 6 bases and J by 0 bases, leaving 9 bases between them. CDR1 is SGHTA, CDR2 FQGNSA, per germline. CDR3 length equals 13 residues. The CDR3 protein is CASRPPSSYEQYF. Here the CDR3 DNA reads TGTGCCAGCAGGCCCCCCAGCTCCTACGAGCAGTACTTC. The variable domain in full, completed from reference TRBV7-2 and TRBJ2-7, reads GAGVSQSPSNKVTEKGKDVELRCDPISGHTALYWYRQSLGQGLEFLIYFQGNSAPDKSGLPSDRFSAERTGGSVSTLTIQRTQQEDSAVYLCASRPPSSYEQYFGPGTRLTVT.

The CDR3 sequence is CASSLRGGAGEQYF. CDR3 in DNA: TGCGCCAGCAGCCTTAGGGGGGGGGCCGGGGAGCAGTACTTC. The chain links TRBV4-3 to TRBJ2-7; tentative D call: TRBD2 (7 bases). The CDR3 totals 14 residues. Germline loops: CDR1 LGHNA, CDR2 YSLEER. The V gene lost 4 bases and the J gene lost 7 bases, with 17 bases spanning the gap.

The rearrangement joins TRBV4-3 to TRBJ2-7; 8 bases fit TRBD2. The germline CDR1 and CDR2 sequences are LGHNA and YSLEER. The J segment lost 0 bases and the V segment lost 1 base, leaving 11 bases of the junction unmatched. The CDR3 length is 18 residues. The CDR3 is CASSQGLGGVGSSYEQYF. In DNA form, the CDR3 reads TGCGCCAGCAGCCAAGGTCTCGGGGGGGTAGGGAGCTCCTACGAGCAGTACTTC.

The rearrangement joins TRBV30 to TRBJ2-2; 8 positions match TRBD1. The CDR3 totals 13 residues. The germline CDR1 and CDR2 sequences are GTSNPN and SVGIG (reference sequence). The junction had 4 bases not matched to a gene; V was cut back by 4 bases and J by 6 bases. The chain's CDR3 is CAWNRGYPGELFF. CDR3 nucleotide sequence: TGTGCCTGGAACAGGGGGTATCCCGGGGAGCTGTTTTTT.

This chain joins TRBV9 and TRBJ2-1; possibly TRBD2 for D (7 bases). V was shortened by 5 bases and J by 3 bases, with 21 bases between the two germline ends. This CDR3 has 17 residues. The germline CDR1 and CDR2 sequences are SGDLS and YYNGEE. The CDR3 reads CASSGPFRGGNYNEQFF. CDR3 bases: TGTGCCAGCAGTGGCCCATTTAGGGGGGGTAACTACAATGAGCAGTTCTTC.

The chain couples TRBV4-2 to TRBJ2-7; TRBD2 matches 9 bases. J lost 0 bases, V lost 2 bases, and 8 bases had no gene match. The length of the CDR3 is 17 residues. Germline values: CDR1 LGHNA, CDR2 YNFKEQ. Written as DNA, the CDR3 is TGTGCCAGCAGCCAAAGGGCGACTAGCGGCCACTCCTACGAGCAGTACTTC. Residues: CASSQRATSGHSYEQYF.

This clone has just a few counts. This CDR3 is CASSTTGPGNYGYTF. As DNA, the CDR3 is TGTGCCAGTAGTACGACAGGCCCAGGGAACTATGGCTACACCTTC. The chain combines TRBV19 with TRBJ1-2; perhaps TRBD1 as D (6 bases). This CDR3 comprises 15 residues. Trimming cost V 4 bases and J 2 bases, with 14 bases left between them. Germline V CDR1 and CDR2: LNHDA, SQIVND (reference sequence).

The chain employs TRBV30 and TRBJ1-3; the D is unclear. From germline, CDR1 is GTSNPN and CDR2 SVGIG (reference sequence). The length of the CDR3 is 12 residues. V was clipped by 0 bases and J by 3 bases, with 3 bases between them. The CDR3 DNA reads as TGTGCCTGGAGTGTCGGTGGAAACACCATATATTTT. Translation: CAWSVGGNTIYF.

V and J are TRBV27 and TRBJ2-7; 11 nucleotides agree with TRBD1. The CDR3 length is 13 residues. Germline loops: CDR1 MNHEY, CDR2 SMNVEV (reference sequence). V gave up 5 bases and J gave up 4 bases; unmatched junction bases: 1. CDR3 sequence reads: CASSRDRGYEQYF. CDR3 coding DNA: TGTGCCAGCAGTCGGGACAGGGGGTACGAGCAGTACTTC.

A few counts support this clone. The CDR3 DNA reads TGTGCCAGCAGGCGGGGCGGGAGGACGTGGGAGACCCAGTACTTC. Translated: CASRRGGRTWETQYF. V is TRBV28 and J is TRBJ2-5; 8 nucleotides agree with TRBD2. The germline V gene encodes CDR1 MDHEN and CDR2 SYDVKM. This CDR3 has 15 amino acids. V was clipped by 6 bases and J by 5 bases; unmatched bases: 11.

The sample holds a few counts of this clone. The V gene is TRBV28, the J gene TRBJ1-2; 12 bases are shared with TRBD1. V lost 7 bases and J lost 1; bases outside the gene matches: 10. Germline-derived CDR1 and CDR2 are MDHEN and SYDVKM. This CDR3 contains 17 residues. CDR3 bases: TGTGCCAGCACCGTGGGGGGACAGGGGGCCGTTAACTATGGCTACACCTTC. Its translation: CASTVGGQGAVNYGYTF.

V and J are TRBV30 and TRBJ2-7; perhaps TRBD2 as D (5 bases). The germline CDR1 and CDR2 sequences are GTSNPN and SVGIG (reference sequence). The CDR3 spans 15 residues. The ends were cut back, 0 bases at V and 6 bases at J, with 18 bases in the middle. CDR3: CAWSVPRLAPSEQYF. As DNA, the CDR3 is TGTGCCTGGAGTGTCCCTCGGCTAGCTCCCTCCGAGCAGTACTTC.